The 5 T cell receptor beta chains reported below all come from one sample, sequenced in a study of T-cell memory formation after mild COVID-19. TCRdb recomputed calls from the 5' RACE reads with MiXCR, one row per CDR3 protein. The repertoire holds 300,000 to 350,000 distinct CDR3 sequences, with over 11% as singletons. Source material: PBMCs or a T cell subset sorted from them (not recorded which). The origin of the receptors is a man aged 18 to 29 who had mild COVID-19 (a few samples of this study predate the infection). Cell type and time point are not known.

This chain joins TRBV20-1 and TRBJ2-1; the D call may be TRBD1 or TRBD2 (5 bases each). Germline V gene lookup returns CDR1 DFQATT and CDR2 SNEGSKA (reference sequence). Deletions cut 0 bases from V and 4 bases from J, with 16 bases between. The CDR3 has 16 residues. The CDR3 DNA sequence: TGCAGTGCTAGAGACGTAAGAGGGACCGGATACAATGAGCAGTTCTTC. Protein product: CSARDVRGTGYNEQFF.

This clonotype was seen a handful of times. The chain combines TRBV9 with TRBJ2-3; 7 bases line up with TRBD2. The germline CDR1 and CDR2 sequences are SGDLS and YYNGEE. The CDR3 has 15 residues. The V and J ends lost 0 bases and 4 bases, in that order; junction bases with no gene match: 5. The CDR3 coding sequence is TGTGCCAGCAGCGTAGAAGGGAGGGGACCAGATACGCAGTATTTT. This gives the protein CASSVEGRGPDTQYF.

The chain joins TRBV12-3 or TRBV12-4 to TRBJ1-5, with D perhaps matching TRBD1 (5 bases). V gave up 3 bases and J gave up 7 bases, with 13 bases separating them. The CDR3 has 14 amino acids. This chain's CDR3 is CASSLSGKGQPQHF. Written as DNA, the CDR3 is TGTGCCAGCAGTTTGTCGGGGAAGGGGCAGCCCCAGCATTTT.

V is TRBV11-2 and J is TRBJ2-1; D unclear. CDR3 size: 13 residues. The ends were cut back, 1 base at V and 5 bases at J, with 6 bases in the middle. Germline CDR1 reads SGHAT; CDR2 reads FQNNGV. The CDR3, as DNA: TGTGCCAGCAGCTTAGTGGGGAACAATGAGCAGTTCTTC. This encodes CASSLVGNNEQFF.

The chain couples TRBV27 to TRBJ2-5; unclear D gene. V lost 5 bases and J 2 bases, leaving 15 bases between the germline ends. The germline V gene has CDR1 MNHEY and CDR2 SMNVEV (reference sequence). The CDR3 spans 15 residues. CDR3 sequence (DNA): TGTGCCAGCAGTCCATACTATGGACGGCAAGAGACCCAGTACTTC. It translates to CASSPYYGRQETQYF.